This entry is about one T cell receptor beta chain. Its cognate antigen has yet to be identified. The sample holds no much larger clone one base away, and base qualities are not on file. This entry comes from a study of T cells after yellow fever vaccination (dated by TCRdb to the late 2010s). Concerning the study at large: The SMART-Seq v4 Ultra Low Input RNA kit was used to prepare libraries from fractions with low cell numbers. Bulk TCR alpha and beta repertoires were sequenced longitudinally to track T-cell clones before and after primary and booster YFV17D yellow fever vaccination. Two healthy male donors made up the cohort, one aged 18 to 30 years and the other aged 30 to 40 years. Blood samples were taken at several timepoints before and after primary and secondary immunization, and bulk PBMC replicates and cell subsets were isolated. Paper-wide results and their limitations: After the booster, most clones that had expanded after primary vaccination were detected again (around 96% of CD4 and more than 85% of CD8), suggesting broad maintenance of memory. Because the study included only a couple of donors, the extent to which the findings can be generalized is limited. A small fraction of clonotypes showed up in both the CD4 and CD8 compartments, probably as a result of convergent recombination. The secondary T-cell response was found to be weaker but faster than the primary response, with a peak reached on day 5 rather than on day 15. Computational filtering was needed because FACS-sorted repertoires could contain abundant contaminating clonotypes from the bulk population.

TCR cDNA was synthesized by 5'RACE template switching, through which a universal primer site and unique molecular identifiers were introduced. Priming of cDNA synthesis was performed from both the TCR alpha and TCR beta constant segments. Libraries were amplified in two PCR steps, with sample barcodes and sequencing adapters added in the second step. Sequencing of libraries was performed on Illumina HiSeq 2500 (2x100 bp) or NovaSeq (2x150 bp). The authors processed their data as follows. Reads were demultiplexed and collapsed into UMI consensus sequences with MIGEC, and V(D)J alignment was performed with MiXCR. Vaccine-responding clonotypes were identified with edgeR using replicate PBMC samples, with FDR below 0.01 and a log2 fold change above 5 up to day 15 being required. Each bulk clonotype received a CD4 or CD8 identity based on whether the sequenced CD4 or CD8 repertoire contained that clonotype at higher abundance. TCRdb reworked the public reads: Q25 trimming with fastp, MiXCR clone assembly, productive beta chains retained. One record per CDR3 amino acid sequence lists the most common genes and DNA. These V and J calls rely on TCRdb rather than the paper's analysis. The sample contains hundreds of thousands of distinct CDR3 sequences, approximately 16% of them found a single time. Around a sixth of the sample rests with the top ten.

This specimen's treatment or condition label, per the study, means: live attenuated yellow fever vaccine strain. Two biological replicates of bulk PBMCs were collected at each blood-draw timepoint. A standard Ficoll-Paque protocol was used to isolate PBMCs from peripheral blood. TriZol was used to extract RNA from bulk PBMCs, CD4 and CD8 fractions, and dextramer-positive and dextramer-negative fractions. Sample: PBMCs, taken 4 to 5 days after the first yellow fever vaccination. The receptor's source is a man between 18 and 29 years old who received the YFV17D yellow fever vaccine.

The CDR3 has the sequence CASSFTALDEQYF. The DNA reads as follows: TGTGCCAGCAGTTTTACGGCTTTAGACGAGCAGTACTTC. Rearrangement joined TRBV6-2 or TRBV6-3 to TRBJ2-7; no D gene can be assigned with confidence. V loses 4 bases, J loses 5 bases, and the germline ends lie 12 bases apart. From the germline V gene, CDR1 is MNHEY and CDR2 is SVGEGT. From cysteine to phenylalanine, the CDR3 is 13 amino acids long. The sequence is cut down to CDR3 DNA, 39 bases in frame from base 1.